This TCR beta chain was sequenced for a study of cytomegalovirus exposure and HLA in healthy donors. Study-wide results and caveats: Association of a missense DCLRE1C variant with TCR beta V- and J-gene trimming was reported in a later analysis. Later on, analysis showed that most CMV-associated TCR beta chains appeared to be HLA-restricted.

The PCR was carried out with 60 Vbeta primers and 13 Jbeta primers. Sequencing was performed with immunoSEQ multiplex PCR; in TCRdb, only in-frame clones are kept and a portion is missing. The profile shows fewer than 45,000 clones, more than 80% of them singletons. The junction had 3 bases not matched to a gene; V was cut back by 7 bases and J by 2 bases. This CDR3 has 14 amino acids. Germline V gene sequence: CDR1 MNHEY, CDR2 SVGAGI. To note about this clone: Antigen unknown.

This chain links TRBV6-5 with TRBJ2-1; 9 bases line up with TRBD1. This TCR came from a male donor in good health and CMV-seronegative. Sequencing input: PBMCs. The CDR3 sequence is CASTRQGAYNEQFF. CDR3 in DNA: TGTGCCAGCACCAGACAGGGGGCCTACAATGAGCAGTTCTTC.